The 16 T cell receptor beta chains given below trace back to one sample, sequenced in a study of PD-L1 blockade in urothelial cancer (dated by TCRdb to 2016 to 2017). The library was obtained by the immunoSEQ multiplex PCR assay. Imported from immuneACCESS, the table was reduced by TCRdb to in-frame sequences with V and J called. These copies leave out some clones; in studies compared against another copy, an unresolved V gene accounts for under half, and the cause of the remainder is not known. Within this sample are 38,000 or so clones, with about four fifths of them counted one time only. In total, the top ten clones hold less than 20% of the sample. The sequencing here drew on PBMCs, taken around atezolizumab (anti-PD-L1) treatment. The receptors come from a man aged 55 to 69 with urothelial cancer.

The CDR3 DNA sequence: TGTGCCAGCAGTCCCCCGGGGGGGCAAGAGACCCAGTACTTC. This gives the protein CASSPPGGQETQYF. V is TRBV7-9 and J is TRBJ2-5, with 8 positions matching TRBD2. There are 14 residues in the CDR3. Trimming cost V 6 bases and J 2 bases; bases outside gene matches: 5. CDR1 and CDR2 (germline): SEHNR, FQNEAQ (reference sequence).

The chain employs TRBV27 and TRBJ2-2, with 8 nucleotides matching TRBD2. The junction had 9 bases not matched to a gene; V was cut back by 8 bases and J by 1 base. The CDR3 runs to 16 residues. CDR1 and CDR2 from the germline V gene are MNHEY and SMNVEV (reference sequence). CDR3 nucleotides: TGTGCCAGCTTCCGGGGGGGACCCGAGAACACCGGGGAGCTGTTTTTT. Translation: CASFRGGPENTGELFF.

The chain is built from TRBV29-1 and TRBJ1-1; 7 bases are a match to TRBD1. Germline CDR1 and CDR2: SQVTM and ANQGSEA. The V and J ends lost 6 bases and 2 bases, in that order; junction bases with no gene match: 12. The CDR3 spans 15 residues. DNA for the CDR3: TGCAGCGTGCGAGATCCTCGGACAGGAAACACTGAAGCTTTCTTT. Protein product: CSVRDPRTGNTEAFF.

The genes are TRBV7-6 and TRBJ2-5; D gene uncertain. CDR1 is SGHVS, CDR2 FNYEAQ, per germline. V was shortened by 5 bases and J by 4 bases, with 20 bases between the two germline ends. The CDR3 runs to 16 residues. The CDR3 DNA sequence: TGTGCCAGCAGCCTCGGCCTCCGTGGGCTCGGAGAGACCCAGTACTTC. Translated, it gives CASSLGLRGLGETQYF. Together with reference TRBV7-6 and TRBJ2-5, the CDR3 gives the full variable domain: GAGVSQSPRYKVTKRGQDVALRCDPISGHVSLYWYRQALGQGPEFLTYFNYEAQQDKSGLPNDRFSAERPEGSISTLTIQRTEQRDSAMYRCASSLGLRGLGETQYFGPGTRLLVL.

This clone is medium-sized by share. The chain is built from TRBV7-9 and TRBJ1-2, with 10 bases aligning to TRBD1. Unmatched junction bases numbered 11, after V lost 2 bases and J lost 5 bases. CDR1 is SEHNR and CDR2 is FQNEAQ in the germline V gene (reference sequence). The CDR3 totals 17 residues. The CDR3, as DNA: TGTGCCAGCAGCTTACCCGGACTCGGACAGGGGGTGTATGGCTACACCTTC. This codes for CASSLPGLGQGVYGYTF.

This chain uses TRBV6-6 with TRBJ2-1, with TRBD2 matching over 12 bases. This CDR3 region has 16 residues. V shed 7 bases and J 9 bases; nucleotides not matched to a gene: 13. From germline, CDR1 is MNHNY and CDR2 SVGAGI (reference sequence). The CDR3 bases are TGTGCCAGCACCGAACTGAGACTAGCGGGGGACGTTGAGCAGTTCTTC. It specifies CASTELRLAGDVEQFF.

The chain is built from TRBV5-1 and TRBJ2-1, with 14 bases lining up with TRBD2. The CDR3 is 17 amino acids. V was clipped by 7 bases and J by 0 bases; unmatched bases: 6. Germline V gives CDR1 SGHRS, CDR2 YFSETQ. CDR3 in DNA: TGCGCCAGCGGATGGACTAGCGGGAGGATCTCCTACAATGAGCAGTTCTTC. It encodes CASGWTSGRISYNEQFF.

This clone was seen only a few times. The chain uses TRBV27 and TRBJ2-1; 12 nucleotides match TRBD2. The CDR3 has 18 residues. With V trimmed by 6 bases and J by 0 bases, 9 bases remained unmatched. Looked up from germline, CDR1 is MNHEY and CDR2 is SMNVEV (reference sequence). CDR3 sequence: CASRSTSGRYSSYNEQFF. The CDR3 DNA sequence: TGTGCCAGCAGGTCGACTAGCGGGAGATATAGCTCCTACAATGAGCAGTTCTTC.

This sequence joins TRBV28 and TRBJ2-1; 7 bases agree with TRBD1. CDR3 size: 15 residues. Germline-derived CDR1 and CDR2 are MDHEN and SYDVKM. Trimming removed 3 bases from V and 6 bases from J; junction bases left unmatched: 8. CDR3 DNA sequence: TGTGCCAGCAGTTTGAGGGGGCAGGGAATCAATGAGCAGTTCTTC. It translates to CASSLRGQGINEQFF.

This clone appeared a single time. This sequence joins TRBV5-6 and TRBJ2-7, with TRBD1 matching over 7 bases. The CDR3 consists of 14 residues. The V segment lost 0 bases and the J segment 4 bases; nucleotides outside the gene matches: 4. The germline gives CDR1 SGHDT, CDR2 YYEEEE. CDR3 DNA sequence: TGTGCCAGCAGCTTGGGAGGGGGCGGTTACGAGCAGTACTTC. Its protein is CASSLGGGGYEQYF.

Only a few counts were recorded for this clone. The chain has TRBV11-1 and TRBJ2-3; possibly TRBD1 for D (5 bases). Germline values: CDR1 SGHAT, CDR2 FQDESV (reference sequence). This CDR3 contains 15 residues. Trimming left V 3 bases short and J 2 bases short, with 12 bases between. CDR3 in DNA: TGTGCCAGCAGCTTTGTAGACAGCTACACAGATACGCAGTATTTT. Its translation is CASSFVDSYTDTQYF.

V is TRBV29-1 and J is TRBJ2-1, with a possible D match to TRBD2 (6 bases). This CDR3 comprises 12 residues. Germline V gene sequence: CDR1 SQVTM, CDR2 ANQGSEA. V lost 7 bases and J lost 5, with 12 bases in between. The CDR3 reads CSAGTPNNEQFF. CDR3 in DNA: TGCAGCGCTGGGACTCCCAACAATGAGCAGTTCTTC.

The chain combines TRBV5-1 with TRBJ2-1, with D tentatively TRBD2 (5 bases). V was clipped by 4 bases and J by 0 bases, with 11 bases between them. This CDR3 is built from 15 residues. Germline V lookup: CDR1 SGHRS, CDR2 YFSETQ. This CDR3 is CASSPLARSYNEQFF. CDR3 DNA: TGCGCCAGCAGCCCATTAGCGCGCTCCTACAATGAGCAGTTCTTC.

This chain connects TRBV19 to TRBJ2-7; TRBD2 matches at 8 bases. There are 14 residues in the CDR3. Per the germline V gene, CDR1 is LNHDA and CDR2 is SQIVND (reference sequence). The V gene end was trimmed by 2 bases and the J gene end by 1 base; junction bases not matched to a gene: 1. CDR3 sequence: CASSIRGRSYEQYF. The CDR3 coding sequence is TGTGCCAGTAGTATACGCGGGAGGTCCTACGAGCAGTACTTC.

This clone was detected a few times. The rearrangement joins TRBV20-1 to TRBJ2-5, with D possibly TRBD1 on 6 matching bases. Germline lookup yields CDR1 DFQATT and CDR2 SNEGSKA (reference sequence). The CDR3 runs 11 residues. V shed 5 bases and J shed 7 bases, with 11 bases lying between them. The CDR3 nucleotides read TGCAGTGCTTTCATAGGGGGGACCCAGTACTTC. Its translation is CSAFIGGTQYF.

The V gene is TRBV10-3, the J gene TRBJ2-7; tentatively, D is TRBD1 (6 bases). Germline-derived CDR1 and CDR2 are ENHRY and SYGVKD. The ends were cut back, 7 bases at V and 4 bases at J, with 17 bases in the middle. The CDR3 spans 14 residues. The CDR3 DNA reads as TGTGCCATCAAGGGGGACACATCCCAATACGAGCAGTACTTC. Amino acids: CAIKGDTSQYEQYF.